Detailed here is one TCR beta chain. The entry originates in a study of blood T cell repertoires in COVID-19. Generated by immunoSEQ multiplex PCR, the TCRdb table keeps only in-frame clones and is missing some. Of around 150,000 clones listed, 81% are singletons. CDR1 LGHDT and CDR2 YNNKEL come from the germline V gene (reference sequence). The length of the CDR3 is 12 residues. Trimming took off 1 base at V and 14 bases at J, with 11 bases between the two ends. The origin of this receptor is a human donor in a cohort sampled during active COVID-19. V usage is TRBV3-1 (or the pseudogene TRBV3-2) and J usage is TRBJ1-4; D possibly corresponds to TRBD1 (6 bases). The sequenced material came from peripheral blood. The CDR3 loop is CASSQGRGPLFF. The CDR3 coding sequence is TGTGCCAGCAGCCAAGGCAGGGGACCGCTGTTTTTT.